The text below deals with one T cell receptor beta chain. The sample comes from a study of blood T cell repertoires in COVID-19. Study context: COVID-19 samples from acute and convalescent phases originated in the United States, Italy and Spain.

This CDR3 is 16 amino acids long. J gave up 4 bases and V 3 bases, and 4 bases lay outside the gene matches. Germline lookup yields CDR1 MDHEN and CDR2 SYDVKM. Generated by immunoSEQ multiplex PCR, the TCRdb table keeps only in-frame clones and is missing some. The table lists about 160,000 clones, 79% of them singletons. Followed over time, Seattle patients had been enrolled while infection was active. Sequenced sample: peripheral blood. The origin of this receptor is a woman aged 55-70 years with COVID-19, enrolled during active disease. The chain couples TRBV28 to TRBJ2-1; 12 bases agree with TRBD2. The CDR3 loop is CASSLTSGSSYNEQFF. CDR3 coding DNA: TGTGCCAGCAGTTTGACTAGCGGGAGTAGTTACAATGAGCAGTTCTTC.